This TCR beta chain stems from a study of blood T cell repertoires in COVID-19. Study at large: Donors in the United States, Italy and Spain gave samples during acute or convalescent COVID-19. T cells, B-cell-depleted T cells, or PBMCs supplied cDNA or gDNA.

Trimming took off 5 bases at V and 0 bases at J, with 14 bases between the two ends. Germline V lookup: CDR1 SGHTA, CDR2 FQGTGA. This CDR3 has 17 amino acids. In the authors' methods: The authors estimated nucleated cell counts from reference gene primer amplification. Some clones are missing from TCRdb's copy, which holds only in-frame ones; the method was immunoSEQ multiplex PCR. V and J calls and clone size are copied from that table; D and trimming were computed from the DNA. Altogether more than 65,000 clones are present, 82% being singletons, with the ten largest covering approximately 7%. Specimen: peripheral blood. This clonotype was sampled from a human donor in a cohort sampled during active COVID-19. This chain joins TRBV7-3 and TRBJ2-6; D is possibly TRBD1 (7 bases). For the CDR3, the DNA is TGTGCCAGCAGCAATTCAGGGGGGTTCTCTGGGGCCAACGTCCTGACTTTC. Translation gives CASSNSGGFSGANVLTF.